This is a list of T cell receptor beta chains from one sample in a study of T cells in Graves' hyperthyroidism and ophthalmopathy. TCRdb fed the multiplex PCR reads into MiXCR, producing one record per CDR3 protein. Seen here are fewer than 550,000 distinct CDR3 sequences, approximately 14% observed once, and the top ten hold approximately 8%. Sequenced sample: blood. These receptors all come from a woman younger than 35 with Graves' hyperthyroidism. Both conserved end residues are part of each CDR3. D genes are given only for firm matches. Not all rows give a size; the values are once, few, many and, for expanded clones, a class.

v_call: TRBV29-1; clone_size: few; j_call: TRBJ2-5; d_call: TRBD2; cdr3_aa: CSACLGRAETQYF; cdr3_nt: TGCAGCGCTTGCCTTGGGAGGGCGGAGACCCAGTACTTC
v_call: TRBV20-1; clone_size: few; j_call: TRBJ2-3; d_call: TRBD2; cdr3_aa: CSAPGGGGNTDTQYF; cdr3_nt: TGCAGTGCCCCCGGGGGGGGGGGGAACACAGATACGCAGTATTTT
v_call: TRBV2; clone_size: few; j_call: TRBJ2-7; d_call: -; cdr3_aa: CVSSPRDILYEQYF; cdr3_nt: TGTGTCAGCAGTCCCCGGGACATCCTCTACGAGCAGTACTTC
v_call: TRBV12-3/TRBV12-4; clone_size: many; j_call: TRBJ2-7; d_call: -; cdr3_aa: CASSSGPIGYEQYF; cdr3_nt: TGTGCCAGCAGTTCGGGGCCGATCGGCTACGAGCAGTACTTC
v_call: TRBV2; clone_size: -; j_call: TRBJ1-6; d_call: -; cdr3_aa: CASSLVGGEGNSPLHF; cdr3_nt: TGTGCCAGCAGCCTAGTCGGGGGAGAGGGGAATTCACCCCTCCACTTT
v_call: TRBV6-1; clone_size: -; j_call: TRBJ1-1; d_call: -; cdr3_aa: CASISGTANTEAFF; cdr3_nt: TGTGCCAGCATCTCGGGGACTGCCAACACTGAAGCTTTCTTT
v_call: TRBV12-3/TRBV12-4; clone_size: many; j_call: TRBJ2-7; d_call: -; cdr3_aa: CASSTSRDPLREQYF; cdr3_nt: TGTGCCAGCAGTACTAGTCGGGACCCCCTTCGCGAGCAGTACTTC
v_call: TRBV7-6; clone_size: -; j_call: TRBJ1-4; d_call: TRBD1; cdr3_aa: CASSLNRGLDEKLFF; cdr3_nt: TGTGCCAGCAGCTTGAACAGGGGTTTGGATGAAAAACTGTTTTTT
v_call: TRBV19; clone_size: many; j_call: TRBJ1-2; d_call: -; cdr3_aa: CASSGESGIDYGYTF; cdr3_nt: TGTGCCAGTAGTGGGGAAAGCGGAATAGACTATGGCTACACCTTC
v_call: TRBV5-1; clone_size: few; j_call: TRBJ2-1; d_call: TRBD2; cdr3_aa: CASSLVAGSVGEQFF; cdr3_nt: TGCGCCAGCAGCTTAGTAGCGGGATCTGTAGGTGAGCAGTTCTTC
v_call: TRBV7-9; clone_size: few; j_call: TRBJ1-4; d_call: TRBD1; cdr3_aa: CASRPTGGREKLFF; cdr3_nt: TGTGCCAGCAGGCCGACAGGGGGCAGGGAAAAACTGTTTTTT
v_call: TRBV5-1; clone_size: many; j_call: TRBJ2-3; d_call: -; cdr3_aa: CASSLRTPSTDTQYF; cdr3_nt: TGCGCCAGCAGCTTGAGGACACCTAGCACAGATACGCAGTATTTT
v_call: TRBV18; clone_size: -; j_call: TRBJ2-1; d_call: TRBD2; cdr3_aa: CASSPPSGLAANEQFF; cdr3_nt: TGTGCCAGCTCACCACCCTCTGGACTAGCGGCCAATGAGCAGTTCTTC
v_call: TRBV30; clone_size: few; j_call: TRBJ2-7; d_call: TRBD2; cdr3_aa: CAWMSRASGRSYEQYF; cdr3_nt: TGTGCCTGGATGAGTAGGGCTAGCGGGAGGTCTTACGAGCAGTACTTC
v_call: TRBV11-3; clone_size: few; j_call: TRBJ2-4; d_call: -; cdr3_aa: CAGSPRLPIQYF; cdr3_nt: TGTGCCGGCAGCCCTAGACTCCCAATTCAGTACTTC
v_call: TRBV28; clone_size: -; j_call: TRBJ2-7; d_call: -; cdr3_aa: CASGGPLTYEQYF; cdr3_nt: TGTGCCAGTGGAGGGCCTCTTACCTACGAGCAGTACTTC
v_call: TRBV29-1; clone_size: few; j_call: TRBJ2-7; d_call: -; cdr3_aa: CSAGPGGGEAYEQYF; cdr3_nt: TGCAGCGCTGGGCCGGGAGGGGGCGAGGCCTACGAGCAGTACTTC
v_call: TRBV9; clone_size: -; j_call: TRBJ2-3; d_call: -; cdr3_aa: CASSVRQGLTDTQYF; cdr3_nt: TGTGCCAGCAGCGTACGGCAGGGCCTCACAGATACGCAGTATTTT
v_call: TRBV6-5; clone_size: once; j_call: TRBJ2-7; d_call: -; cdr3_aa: CASSSPGPEQYF; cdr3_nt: TGTGCCAGCAGTTCCCCAGGACCTGAGCAGTACTTC
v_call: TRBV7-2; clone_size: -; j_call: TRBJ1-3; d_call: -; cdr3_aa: CASSHGQPISGNTIYF; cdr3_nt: TGTGCCAGCAGCCACGGACAGCCTATCTCTGGAAACACCATATATTTT
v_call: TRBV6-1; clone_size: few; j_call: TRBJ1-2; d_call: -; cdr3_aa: CASSASDRLYGYTF; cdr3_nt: TGTGCCAGCAGTGCGAGTGACAGACTCTATGGCTACACCTTC
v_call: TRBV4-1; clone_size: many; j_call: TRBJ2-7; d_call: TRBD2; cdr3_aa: CASSRDAGTTYYEQYF; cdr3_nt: TGCGCCAGCAGCCGTGATGCAGGGACTACCTATTACGAGCAGTACTTC
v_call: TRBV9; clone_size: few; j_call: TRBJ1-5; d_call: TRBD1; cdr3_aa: CASSPGQGRQPQHF; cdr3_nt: TGTGCCAGCAGCCCCGGACAGGGGAGACAGCCCCAGCATTTT
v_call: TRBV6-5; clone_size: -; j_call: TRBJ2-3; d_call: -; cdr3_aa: CASSYGSTDTQYF; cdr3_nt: TGTGCCAGCAGTTACGGGAGCACAGATACGCAGTATTTT
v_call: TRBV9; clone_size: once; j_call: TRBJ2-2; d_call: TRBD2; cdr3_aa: CASTGGGAGELFF; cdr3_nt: TGTGCCAGCACGGGAGGCGGGGCCGGGGAGCTGTTTTTT
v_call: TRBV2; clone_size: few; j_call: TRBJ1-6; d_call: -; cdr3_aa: CASSEFQGNSPLHF; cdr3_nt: TGTGCCAGCAGTGAGTTCCAGGGGAATTCACCCCTCCACTTT
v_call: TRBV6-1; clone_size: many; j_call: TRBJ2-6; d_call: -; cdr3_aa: CASEHKTSGANVLTF; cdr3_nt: TGTGCCAGCGAGCACAAGACCTCTGGGGCCAACGTCCTGACTTTC
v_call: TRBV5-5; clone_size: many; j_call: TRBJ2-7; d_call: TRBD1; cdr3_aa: CASSSHLDRARWEQYF; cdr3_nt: TGTGCCAGCAGCTCTCACCTAGACAGGGCCCGATGGGAGCAGTACTTC
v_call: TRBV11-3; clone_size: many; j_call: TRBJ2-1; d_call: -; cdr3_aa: CASSRESGAYNEQFF; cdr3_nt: TGTGCCAGCAGCCGCGAATCTGGGGCCTACAATGAGCAGTTCTTC
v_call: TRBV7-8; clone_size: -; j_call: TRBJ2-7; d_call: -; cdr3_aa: CASSLAPLTDSLIGEQYF; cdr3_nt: TGTGCCAGCAGCTTAGCGCCCCTGACAGACTCCCTGATCGGGGAGCAGTACTTC
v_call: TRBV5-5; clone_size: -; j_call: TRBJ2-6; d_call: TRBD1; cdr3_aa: CASSQGTGKSSGANVLTF; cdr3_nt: TGTGCCAGCAGCCAAGGGACAGGGAAAAGCTCTGGGGCCAACGTCCTGACTTTC
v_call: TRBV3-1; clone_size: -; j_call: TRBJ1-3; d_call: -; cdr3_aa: CASSWRDRNTIYF; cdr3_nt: TGTGCCAGCAGTTGGAGGGACCGAAACACCATATATTTT
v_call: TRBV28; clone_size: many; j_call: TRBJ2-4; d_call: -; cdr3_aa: CASTEGGFGGNIQYF; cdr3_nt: TGTGCCAGCACCGAAGGGGGGTTCGGCGGGAACATTCAGTACTTC
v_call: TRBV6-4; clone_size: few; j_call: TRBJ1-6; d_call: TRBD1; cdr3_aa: CASSERDRVSPLHF; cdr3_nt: TGTGCCAGCAGTGAAAGGGACAGGGTTTCACCCCTCCACTTT
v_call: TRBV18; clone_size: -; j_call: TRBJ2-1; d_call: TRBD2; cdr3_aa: CASSPLRAGASYNEQFF; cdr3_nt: TGTGCCAGCTCACCACTAAGAGCGGGAGCCTCCTACAATGAGCAGTTCTTC
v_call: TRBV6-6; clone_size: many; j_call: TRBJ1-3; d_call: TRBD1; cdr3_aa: CASSYSRGAGGLSGNTIYF; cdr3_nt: TGTGCCAGCAGTTACTCGAGGGGAGCAGGGGGCCTCTCTGGAAACACCATATATTTT
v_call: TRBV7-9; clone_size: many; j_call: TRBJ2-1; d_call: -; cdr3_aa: CASSLNRVEQFF; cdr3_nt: TGTGCCAGCAGCCTAAACCGGGTAGAGCAGTTCTTC
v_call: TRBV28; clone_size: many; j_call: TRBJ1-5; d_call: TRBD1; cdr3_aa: CASSLWGDSGIASNQPQHF; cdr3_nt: TGTGCCAGCAGTCTTTGGGGGGACAGCGGGATCGCAAGCAATCAGCCCCAGCATTTT
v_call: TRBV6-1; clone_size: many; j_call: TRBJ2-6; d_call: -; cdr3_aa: CASSYRGSLQQSGANVLTF; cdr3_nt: TGTGCCAGCAGTTACCGCGGCAGCCTACAACAATCTGGGGCCAACGTCCTGACTTTC
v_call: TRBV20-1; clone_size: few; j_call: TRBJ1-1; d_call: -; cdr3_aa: CSAIGADGTEAFF; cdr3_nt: TGCAGTGCTATAGGAGCGGATGGCACTGAAGCTTTCTTT
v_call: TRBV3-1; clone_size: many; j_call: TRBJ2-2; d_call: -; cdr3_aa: CASSQSPGELFF; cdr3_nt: TGTGCCAGCAGCCAATCTCCCGGGGAGCTGTTTTTT
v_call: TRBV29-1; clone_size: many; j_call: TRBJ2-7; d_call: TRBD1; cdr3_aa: CSVAGQTTYEQYF; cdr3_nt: TGCAGCGTTGCGGGACAGACGACCTACGAGCAGTACTTC
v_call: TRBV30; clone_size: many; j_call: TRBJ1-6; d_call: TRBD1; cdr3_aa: CAWSLPGTGRSPLHF; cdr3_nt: TGTGCCTGGAGCCTCCCCGGGACAGGGAGGTCACCCCTCCACTTT